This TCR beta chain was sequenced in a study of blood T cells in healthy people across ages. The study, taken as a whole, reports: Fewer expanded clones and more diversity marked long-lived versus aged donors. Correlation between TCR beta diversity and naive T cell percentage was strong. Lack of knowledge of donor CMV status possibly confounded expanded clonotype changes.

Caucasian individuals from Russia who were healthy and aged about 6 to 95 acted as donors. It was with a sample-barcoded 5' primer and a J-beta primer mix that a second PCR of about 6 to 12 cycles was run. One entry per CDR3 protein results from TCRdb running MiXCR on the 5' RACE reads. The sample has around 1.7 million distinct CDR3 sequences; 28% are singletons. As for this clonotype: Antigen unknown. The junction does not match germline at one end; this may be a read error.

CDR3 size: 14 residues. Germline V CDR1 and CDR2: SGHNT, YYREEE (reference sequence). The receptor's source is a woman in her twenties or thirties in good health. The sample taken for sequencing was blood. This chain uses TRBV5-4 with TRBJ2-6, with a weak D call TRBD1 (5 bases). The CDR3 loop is CASRDSSGANVRTF. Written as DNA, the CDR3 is TGTGCCAGCAGGGATAGCTCTGGGGCCAACGTCCGGACTTTC.